These 2 T cell receptor delta chains share one sample of origin, sequenced in a study of gammadelta T cells in human blood. TCRdb reanalysed the RT-PCR reads with CATT. The sample contains about 1,000 delta-chain clones, about 30% of which appear only once. Specimen: Vgamma9Vdelta2 gamma-delta T cells from adult blood. Receptors originate from a human donor.

Turning to this clone: Other DNA sequences within the sample encode an identical CDR3. The chain combines TRDV2 with TRDJ1, with 8 nucleotides matching TRDD3. TCRdb supplies no J gene; here it was assigned by aligning the nucleotide sequence to germline. Germline V gives CDR1 GEAIGNYY, CDR2 EKD. The trim removed 1 base at V and 1 base at J, leaving 10 bases unmatched. The CDR3 contains 17 residues. The CDR3 DNA is TGTGCCTGTGACACGATTGTAACTGGGGGTCTCACCGATAAACTCATCTTT. This translates into CACDTIVTGGLTDKLIF.

Notes on this clone: This likely reflects a read error, since a far larger clone is one base away. V is TRDV2 and J is TRDJ1; 11 bases are shared with TRDD3. No J segment appears in TCRdb, so it was assigned here by matching the sequence to germline. CDR1 and CDR2 (germline): GEAIGNYY, EKD. J gave up 6 bases and V 1 base, and 6 bases lay outside the gene matches. This CDR3 spans 15 amino acids. The CDR3 loop is CACDTLGDTQNKLIF. CDR3 DNA sequence: TGTGCCTGTGACACATTGGGGGATACGCAGAATAAACTCATCTTT.